This T cell receptor (beta chain) is drawn from a study of human T cells and chemical hapten exposure. Across the whole study: Minor pooled library volume differences mainly drove per-sample TCR yield variation.

Time point reported: patch test 1, 2 weeks after DPC sensitization. Treatment noted: therapeutic diphenylcyclopropenone sensitization with weekly scalp DPC. This clonotype came up a few times. TCRdb recomputed calls from the RACE reads with MiXCR, one row per CDR3 protein. The profile covers about 49,000 distinct CDR3 sequences, with about 9% appearing a single time and roughly 4% taken by the ten largest. Trimming left V 5 bases short and J 8 bases short, with 15 bases between. The germline V gene has CDR1 SQVTM and CDR2 ANQGSEA. CDR3 length equals 13 residues. The chain carries TRBV29-1 and TRBJ1-4, with D perhaps matching TRBD1 (5 bases). Sequenced material: whole blood, taken in connection with sensitization to the hapten diphenylcyclopropenone (DPC). This TCR came from a woman in her forties or fifties with alopecia areata. Some clones in this sample may be carry-over from other donors' samples. As DNA, the CDR3 is TGCAGCGTTCGGTGGGGCAGTCGGGAAAAACTGTTTTTT. It encodes CSVRWGSREKLFF.